This entry describes one T cell receptor (beta chain). Its specific antigen is unknown. Within one base of it there is no much larger clone, and no base qualities were kept. The data are from a study of cytomegalovirus exposure and HLA in healthy donors (dated by TCRdb to 2015 to 2018). Looking at the study overall: According to an earlier analysis of 587 of the donors, 200 million or so T cells yielded 117 million unique TCR beta sequences and about 300 Gb of sequence data. The study used immunosequencing to profile the T cell repertoires of approximately 640 subjects and linked those repertoires to cytomegalovirus serostatus. Approximately 310 gigabases of sequencing data and 70 million to 100 million unique TCR sequences were included in an early release covering roughly 700 HLA-typed donors. The later analysis used no new phenotypic data to find candidate immune exposures, relying instead on TCR beta sequences and their occurrence across donors. A later analysis re-examined previously published TCR beta repertoires from just over 650 donors and added high-resolution HLA genotyping to investigate patterns of TCR occurrence. To predict cytomegalovirus infection status, the study brought together high-throughput TCR immunosequencing, statistical association of individual TCRs with disease status, and machine learning. In addition to the first cohort of approximately 670 subjects, a separate validation cohort of 120 different subjects was used. Four to six DR-DQ haplotypes were handled as single units for association and clustering, since linkage in the cohort was strong. An earlier analysis of approximately 630 of the donors applied high-throughput TCR beta sequencing to assess whether each TCR beta V gene segment acted as functional or pseudogenic. Donor age, sex, ethnicity and CMV serostatus were compiled alongside the repertoire data. Every discovery cohort repertoire had been produced on one sequencing platform. On average, approximately 250,000 unique TCR beta nucleotide sequences were sequenced per donor among 398 genotyped donors of the cohort, with around 19% of those sequences being non-productive. Typing coverage varied by locus: about 620-640 donors for A, B, C, DRB1 and DQB1; roughly 520 for DQA1; around 570 for DPA1; more than 450 for DPB1. The aim of the study was to test whether cataloging public T cell receptors could identify signatures of past pathogen exposure. Among the roughly 430 genotyped donors, under 90% belonged to the genetic ancestry cluster associated with self-reported Caucasian donors. HLA typing included class I and class II loci at four-digit resolution. In a later genetic analysis, genome-wide SNP genotypes for about three fifths of the roughly 670 donors were used, and that subset was treated as a discovery cohort. Here is what the overall study found, with its caveats: In the study, 150 to 200 TCR beta chains were listed as associated with cytomegalovirus. Because some donors lacked HLA typing at each locus, the association tests relied only on the typed subset. The classifier was reported to diagnose cytomegalovirus status with high specificity and sensitivity in both the original cohort and the validation cohort. In a later analysis, about 17,000 TCR beta sequences were associated with specific HLA alleles at a false discovery rate of 0.05. In vitro tests confirmed that a few of the cytomegalovirus-associated TCR beta chains recognize cytomegalovirus antigens. In an earlier analysis of 450 to 750 of the donors, most TCR beta V segments appeared in productive rearrangements about 87% or about 30% of the time, broadly matching IMGT annotations. While some public TCRs were present in many individuals, most TCR sequences turned up only very rarely across donors. Correlated functional status among segregating V segments might reflect linkage disequilibrium, but an unknown experimental factor could not be ruled out. A later genetic analysis reported fewer N-insertions in productive TCRs among donors in an Asian-associated ancestry cluster than the approximately 670-donor mean. Several of the top co-occurrence clusters appeared to be linked to parvovirus B19, influenza, CMV and Epstein-Barr virus, according to a later analysis. It was suggested by the authors that the approach could potentially be generalized to other disease states and immunological phenotypes. A further reported finding was that TCR beta sequences accurately predicted the HLA-A and HLA-B alleles for most subjects in the first cohort. For the cohort, immune exposure information was limited to CMV serostatus. The cohort was sequenced for TCR beta chains only, and without alpha or paired-chain data the features that could be detected were limited. In a later analysis, HLA-associated TCR beta chains were found to be more clonally expanded and to have lower generation probabilities than equally common non-associated chains. Because counts were too low, about 18 rarely observed V segments, including chromosome 9 orphons, were excluded from the earlier analysis of 587 of the donors. Presence/absence analyses assumed roughly uniform sequencing depth across donors, an assumption that may not hold. A cluster of highly shared sequence variants was judged likely to be a technical artifact of the sequencing pipeline. An association between a missense DCLRE1C variant and V-gene and J-gene trimming of TCR beta chains was found in a later genetic analysis and replicated in an independent cohort. When HLA alleles, especially DR and DQ, strongly co-occurred, TCR associations were difficult to assign to individual alleles. In a later analysis, the rate of TCR association differed among HLA loci, with DRB1 alleles having the most associated TCRs and HLA-C alleles having the fewest. According to a later analysis, most CMV-associated TCR beta chains appeared to be HLA-restricted, and the HLA associations seemed to be driven largely by CMV exposure.

The library came from the immunoSEQ multiplex PCR assay. The multiplex PCR relied on a mix of 60 forward primers for TCR Vbeta segments and 13 reverse primers for TCR Jbeta segments. A multiplex PCR assay on genomic DNA amplified the CDR3 region of rearranged TCR beta genes. Amplified TCR beta libraries were sequenced as 87-base-pair reads on the Illumina HiSeq System. The paper's data handling went like this. A later analysis counted about 80 million unique TCR beta chains across the 550 to 800 repertoires, and around 9.9 million of these chains were shared by at least two donors. Raw reads were error-corrected and collapsed into unique sequences with a nearest-neighbor algorithm that merged closely related sequences to remove PCR and sequencing errors. CDR3 sequences were aligned to IMGT reference sequences to assign V, D and J gene segments. For a sequence to be retained, at least a six-nucleotide match to both a V gene segment and a J gene segment was required. Rearrangements were classified as productive when the CDR3 lacked stop codons and remained in frame with V and J, and all other rearrangements were classified as non-productive. CDR3 was defined according to IMGT convention as the region running from the second conserved V-encoded cysteine to the conserved J-encoded phenylalanine. In an earlier analysis of some 550 of the donors, sequences lacking an unambiguous match to a single V gene segment were excluded. An earlier analysis of several hundred of the donors called V segments functional above 56.7% productive rearrangements and segregating when the between-donor standard deviation exceeded 5%. A statistical classification framework was built to diagnose cytomegalovirus status from the catalog of TCR beta chain sequences. V and J gene assignment, in a later analysis, came from comparing TCR nucleotide sequences with IMGT/GENE-DB human TR gene sequences. In a later analysis, CDR3 sequences and most-parsimonious VDJ recombination scenarios were assigned using the TCRdist pipeline. In a later analysis, each TCR beta chain was defined by its CDR3 amino acid sequence together with its V-gene family, and reads without a unique V-gene family were excluded. A later analysis removed 600 or so highly shared, low-generation-probability nucleotide sequences to deal with suspected cross-contamination and a sequencing artifact. In a later analysis, a clonal expansion index for each public chain was calculated from normalized within-repertoire ranks of inferred template counts. Generation probabilities in a later analysis came from a VDJ recombination model fitted to out-of-frame rearrangements, and those results were checked against IGoR. In a later analysis, TCR-TCR, TCR-HLA and TCR-CMV co-occurrence was scored with hypergeometric tests, and a repertoire-size bias correction was applied to TCR pairs. In a later analysis, false discovery rates were estimated by permuting HLA or CMV assignments 20 times. In a later analysis, co-occurring TCRs were grouped using DBSCAN, and TCRdist sequence similarity was added for clustering within HLA-allele-positive subsets. Repertoires with fewer than 30,000 or more than 120,000 public chains, plus five repertoires with anomalous nucleotide sharing, were excluded from co-occurrence clustering. As stored in TCRdb, this immuneACCESS dataset retains in-frame rearrangements with V and J assigned. A fraction of the clones does not appear; measured against another copy, unresolved V genes explain less than half of the discrepancy, and the remainder lacks a known reason. That table gives V, J and clone size, and the DNA gave D and trimming. Here the sample has 60,000 to 70,000 clones; approximately 68% occur a single time. About 10% of the sample is taken by the ten largest.

In total, roughly 670 healthy bone marrow donors made up the cohort. At the time of sampling, every cohort member was nominally healthy, though immune exposures that went unrecorded were likely present. The donor was CMV seronegative and was included in the group of approximately 350 seronegative cohort members. A peripheral blood sample was provided by each donor, and peripheral blood mononuclear cells were used for TCR beta sequencing. Genomic DNA extraction from the blood cell samples was performed with the Qiagen DNeasy Blood Extraction Kit. This TCR derives from a woman in her twenties or thirties in good health and CMV-seronegative. Specimen: PBMCs.

The bases read TGTGCCTGGGAAACGGGGGGGCTGGGAAATGAGCAGTTCTTC. The translation is CAWETGGLGNEQFF. The rearrangement joined TRBV30 to TRBJ2-1, with 8 bases matching TRBD2. Via the germline V gene (reference sequence), CDR1 is GTSNPN and CDR2 SVGIG. The CDR3 measures 14 amino acids from cysteine to phenylalanine. Here the CDR3 DNA is all that survives: 42 bases in frame from base 1. From V the trimming removes 5 bases and from J it removes 7 bases, while the gene matches leave 10 bases of the junction unaccounted for.